This T cell receptor beta chain was observed in a study of T cell changes during pregnancy in multiple sclerosis. Sequencing was performed with immunoSEQ multiplex PCR; in TCRdb, only in-frame clones are kept and a portion is missing. The sample shows 45,000 to 60,000 clones, 70% to 90% of them seen only once. CDR3 length: 12 amino acids. The receptor comes from a female donor with multiple sclerosis, enrolled in a pregnancy study. The specimen was peripheral blood, collected in the first trimester of pregnancy. The chain couples TRBV21-1 to TRBJ2-3; the table's D call, TRBD1, has no DNA check behind it. TRBV21-1 is given as a pseudogene. This CDR3 reads CARLRGSNTQYF. The CDR3 DNA follows: TGTGCCAGACTCAGGGGCTCTAATACGCAGTATTTT.